These T cell receptor beta chains were read from a single sample in a study of T cell responses to AZD1222 COVID-19 vaccine. Data came from immunoSEQ multiplex PCR; TCRdb stores just in-frame clones and leaves some out. The sample lists about 100,000 clones, 88% occurring once. The sequencing used peripheral blood, collected on day 0 of AZD1222 vaccination. These receptor sequences come from an adult in good health. CDR3s include the opening cysteine and the closing phenylalanine or tryptophan. D genes are given only for firm matches. Clone size is given for some rows only: seen once, a few or many times, or a class if the clone is expanded.

V	J	size	D	DNA	CDR3
TRBV28	TRBJ2-1	-	-	TGTGCCAGCAGTTTGCAGCGGTTGAGCTCCTACAATGAGCAGTTCTTC	CASSLQRLSSYNEQFF
TRBV21-1	TRBJ1-4	-	-	TGTGCCAGCAGGGTGAATGAAAAACTGTTTTTT	CASRVNEKLFF
TRBV6-1	TRBJ1-1	-	-	TGTGCCAGCAGTGAGGTGGCGCTGGGGACTGAAGCTTTCTTT	CASSEVALGTEAFF
TRBV5-6	TRBJ1-6	-	-	TGTGCCAGCAGCGCGCGGGAGAGGGGATCACCCCTCCACTTT	CASSARERGSPLHF
TRBV28	TRBJ1-2	once	-	TGTGCCAGCAGTCCAGGCGGGGGGTTGGATGGCTACACCTTC	CASSPGGGLDGYTF
TRBV4-2	TRBJ1-2	-	TRBD1	TGTGCCAGCAGCCAAGATGGAACAGGGGTGGACTATGGCTACACCTTC	CASSQDGTGVDYGYTF
TRBV4-1	TRBJ2-2	-	TRBD1	TGCGCCAGCAGCCGCATGCCGGGACAGATATCCGGGGAGCTGTTTTTT	CASSRMPGQISGELFF
TRBV11-3	TRBJ2-1	-	-	TGTGCCAGCACCCACGGGGATGGACCCTACAATGAGCAGTTCTTC	CASTHGDGPYNEQFF
TRBV19	TRBJ2-1	-	TRBD2	TGTGCCAGTACACGGGAGGGGCCCTACAATGAGCAGTTCTTC	CASTREGPYNEQFF
TRBV24-1	TRBJ2-1	-	-	TGTGCCACCAGTGATGAAGGATACCCCGAATCCTACAATGAGCAGTTCTTC	CATSDEGYPESYNEQFF
TRBV12-3/TRBV12-4	TRBJ1-1	-	-	TGTGCCAGCAGTTTTCGGGGTAACACTGAAGCTTTCTTT	CASSFRGNTEAFF
TRBV11-2	TRBJ2-5	-	TRBD1	TGTGCCAGCAGCCAAGACAGGGGACAAGAGACCCAGTACTTC	CASSQDRGQETQYF
TRBV12-3/TRBV12-4	TRBJ1-1	-	-	TGTGCCTCCCCAGGGGATTACACTGAAGCTTTCTTT	CASPGDYTEAFF
TRBV18	TRBJ2-7	-	-	TGTGCCAGCTCACCATCCCAGAATCAACGGAGGTACGAGCAGTACTTC	CASSPSQNQRRYEQYF
TRBV28	TRBJ1-6	-	-	TGTGCCAGCAGTCAGGGCCGCGATTCACCCCTCCACTTT	CASSQGRDSPLHF
TRBV4-2	TRBJ1-2	-	-	TGTGCCAGCAGCCAAGATGTATCAGCTAACTATGGCTACACCTTC	CASSQDVSANYGYTF
TRBV2	TRBJ2-7	-	TRBD2	TGTGCCAGCAGGGGGACTAGCGGGCGAAGGGGCGAGCAGTACTTC	CASRGTSGRRGEQYF
TRBV6-2/TRBV6-3	TRBJ1-2	-	-	TGTGCCAGCAGTTACCCGGACAGTGCGCAAGCCCACACCTTC	CASSYPDSAQAHTF
TRBV13	TRBJ2-7	-	-	TGTGCCAGCAGCTTACGGCAGGGGCCTTCCTACGAGCAGTACTTC	CASSLRQGPSYEQYF
TRBV5-1	TRBJ2-7	-	TRBD1	TGCGCCAGCAGCTACGGGACAGGGGGTGGGGAGCAGTACTTC	CASSYGTGGGEQYF
TRBV6-6	TRBJ1-1	-	TRBD1	TGTGCCAGCAGTCGGTCGGCGCAGGGGGCGCGGAGCACTGAAGCTTTCTTT	CASSRSAQGARSTEAFF
TRBV4-3	TRBJ1-4	-	-	TGCGCCAGCAGCCAAGAGGCCTGGAATGAAAAACTGTTTTTT	CASSQEAWNEKLFF
TRBV28	TRBJ2-7	-	TRBD1	TGTGCCAGCAGTTCTCTTCCGGGACAGGGGACCTACGAGCAGTACTTC	CASSSLPGQGTYEQYF
TRBV12-3/TRBV12-4	TRBJ2-5	once	TRBD1	TGTGCCAGCAGTTTGGGGGACAGAGAGACCCAGTACTTC	CASSLGDRETQYF
TRBV19	TRBJ2-7	-	-	TGTGCCAGTAGCTCGGTAGCTGGACCCAGCTCCTACGAGCAGTACTTC	CASSSVAGPSSYEQYF
TRBV28	TRBJ1-5	-	TRBD1	TGTGCCAGCAGTTCCACAGGGGTGGTTCAGCCCCAGCATTTT	CASSSTGVVQPQHF
TRBV5-1	TRBJ1-3	-	TRBD1	TGCGCCAGCAGCACCGGACAGGACAGGGGAAACACCATATATTTT	CASSTGQDRGNTIYF
TRBV18	TRBJ2-1	-	-	TGTGCCAGCTCACCCTGGGGTATGGCCAATGAGCAGTTCTTC	CASSPWGMANEQFF
TRBV28	TRBJ1-2	-	-	TGTGCCAGCACCACTTTCAAGGGTAGCTATGGCTACACCTTC	CASTTFKGSYGYTF
TRBV27	TRBJ1-5	few	TRBD1	TGTGCCAGCAGTACTTGGACAGGGGGCGGGAGCAATCAGCCCCAGCATTTT	CASSTWTGGGSNQPQHF
TRBV5-4	TRBJ1-6	-	TRBD1	TGTGCCAGCAGCTCTCAGCAGGGGGCTTATTCACCCCTCCACTTT	CASSSQQGAYSPLHF